The sequence of this TCR beta chain was determined in a study of shared clonotypes between healthy human individuals. Overall study context: Per donor, CD8 memory used one plate, CD8 naive used two, CD4 memory used three and CD4 naive used three.

CDR3 length equals 13 residues. Germline CDR1 reads SGHRS; CDR2 reads YFSETQ. V lost 5 bases to trimming and J lost 4 bases, with 12 bases between them. CD4+ cells were split into CD45RA+ naive and CD45RA-negative memory subsets. Profiling relied on immunoSEQ multiplex PCR, and the TCRdb table lists in-frame clones only, not all of them. Among hundreds of thousands of clones, around 73% were seen once, and the ten largest hold around 2%. The TCR was taken from a woman in her thirties in good health. Sequencing input: memory CD4+ T cells sorted from blood. Noted subset: CD45RA-negative fraction. The rearrangement uses TRBV5-1 and TRBJ1-2; no definite D call. The CDR3 loop reads CASRRGSGYGYTF. CDR3 bases: TGCGCCAGCAGAAGAGGTTCTGGCTATGGCTACACCTTC. The variable domain in full, completed from reference TRBV5-1 and TRBJ1-2, reads KAGVTQTPRYLIKTRGQQVTLSCSPISGHRSVSWYQQTPGQGLQFLFEYFSETQRNKGNFPGRFSGRQFSNSRSEMNVSTLELGDSALYLCASRRGSGYGYTFGSGTRLTVV.